Below are 5 T cell receptor beta chains sequenced from a single sample in a study of cytomegalovirus exposure and HLA in healthy donors. The PCR made use of 60 Vbeta and 13 Jbeta primers. TCRdb keeps only in-frame clones here, not all; method: immunoSEQ multiplex PCR. The table records about 140,000 clones, more than 70% of them present only once. Sequenced sample: PBMCs. The receptors were sampled from a young man in good health and CMV-seronegative.

This sequence joins TRBV28 and TRBJ2-7, with 10 positions matching TRBD1. The CDR3 has 16 residues. Germline V gene data show CDR1 as MDHEN and CDR2 as SYDVKM. V shed 6 bases, J shed 4 bases, and the junction held 12 bases outside the gene matches. CDR3 DNA sequence: TGTGCCAGCAGCCCAACCCTGGGACAGGGGACGTACGAGCAGTACTTC. This sequence encodes CASSPTLGQGTYEQYF.

The chain uses TRBV28 and TRBJ2-7; D is uncertain. Trimming removed 10 bases at V and 3 bases at J, with 16 bases between. This CDR3 is built from 13 residues. Looked up from germline, CDR1 is MDHEN and CDR2 is SYDVKM. The CDR3 spells CATLRVNVYEQYF. CDR3 sequence (DNA): TGTGCCACCCTACGGGTCAACGTCTACGAGCAGTACTTC.

This clone has only a few counts. V and J are TRBV7-9 and TRBJ1-4, with D maybe TRBD1 (6 bases). The V and J ends lost 5 bases and 8 bases respectively, with 15 bases between them. Germline V lookup: CDR1 SEHNR, CDR2 FQNEAQ (reference sequence). CDR3 length equals 14 residues. CDR3: CASSATTGLEKLFF. Here the CDR3 DNA reads TGTGCCAGCAGCGCGACGACAGGTTTGGAAAAACTGTTTTTT.

V gene TRBV28 combines with J gene TRBJ2-1; the D is unclear. Trimming stripped 2 bases from V and 3 bases from J, with 5 bases between. Germline CDR1 MDHEN, CDR2 SYDVKM. CDR3 length equals 13 residues. CDR3 bases: TGTGCCAGCAGTTTAGCTAACTACAATGAGCAGTTCTTC. Amino acid sequence: CASSLANYNEQFF.

CDR3 nucleotides: TGTGCCAGCAGCACTCACCTACCGGGACAGGGTTACAATGAGCAGTTCTTC. This sequence encodes CASSTHLPGQGYNEQFF. This chain connects TRBV7-9 to TRBJ2-1, with 9 bases identical to TRBD1. The V and J ends lost 5 bases and 4 bases, in that order; junction bases with no gene match: 12. CDR3 length: 17 residues. Germline values: CDR1 SEHNR, CDR2 FQNEAQ (reference sequence).